The clone carrying this T cell receptor (beta chain) was recorded at least ten times. Germline CDR1 and CDR2: LNHDA and SQIVND (reference sequence). V lost 1 base and J 0 bases, leaving 7 bases between the germline ends. The CDR3 runs to 15 residues. The data belong to a study of metastatic and nonmetastatic thyroid tumors. TCRdb re-called the PCR reads via MiXCR. The sample contains about 3,800 clones, 35% of which appear only once. No treatment had been given to any patient before thyroid surgery. The sequenced material came from adjacent normal tissue. J is TRBJ1-5 and V is TRBV19, with no clear D. The source of this sequence is a male donor with papillary thyroid cancer or a benign thyroid nodule (not recorded which). Some clones in this sample may be carry-over from other donors' samples. CDR3: CASSIVHNSNQPQHF. The CDR3 DNA reads TGTGCCAGTAGTATAGTACACAATAGCAATCAGCCCCAGCATTTT. Variable domain in full (rest from reference TRBV19 and TRBJ1-5): DGGITQSPKYLFRKEGQNVTLSCEQNLNHDAMYWYRQDPGQGLRLIYYSQIVNDFQKGDIAEGYSVSREKKESFPLTVTSAQKNPTAFYLCASSIVHNSNQPQHFGDGTRLSIL.